What follows are 11 T cell receptor beta chains derived from one specimen sequenced in a study of CD8 T cells in Susac syndrome. The RNA input was 0.5 to 1 ug, and it was reverse transcribed with random hexamers. TCRdb independently ran MiXCR on the immunoSEQ multiplex PCR reads; one entry per CDR3 protein. The repertoire holds 160,000 or so distinct CDR3 sequences, with 85% to 95% as singletons. Sequencing used CD4+ T cells from PBMCs. These receptors were taken from a human donor with Susac syndrome.

The chain couples TRBV29-1 to TRBJ2-5; D remains unclear. The germline CDR1 and CDR2 sequences are SQVTM and ANQGSEA. V lost 8 bases to trimming and J lost 4 bases, with 17 bases between them. This CDR3 has 13 amino acids. This CDR3 reads CSLSRAGLETQYF. CDR3 in DNA: TGCAGCCTATCACGGGCAGGCTTAGAGACCCAGTACTTC.

The chain has TRBV9 and TRBJ2-1, with D possibly being TRBD1 (5 bases). Germline assignment: CDR1 SGDLS and CDR2 YYNGEE. The CDR3 is 13 amino acids. The V end lost 3 bases, the J end lost 12 bases, and 16 bases lay between the germline ends. The CDR3 DNA is TGTGCCAGCAGCGGACTTCCGGACAACCCGCAGTTCTTC. It yields the protein CASSGLPDNPQFF.

The chain links TRBV20-1 to TRBJ1-5, with D possibly being TRBD1 (5 bases). CDR1 and CDR2 (germline): DFQATT, SNEGSKA (reference sequence). The CDR3 loop spans 13 amino acids. V dropped 1 base and J dropped 5 bases, with 9 bases sitting between them. The CDR3 DNA reads TGCAGTGCTAGAGGACAGTCGGATCAGCCCCAGCATTTT. It codes for CSARGQSDQPQHF.

This clonotype was counted between two and nine times. This sequence joins TRBV18 and TRBJ1-2; D gene unclear. V lost 3 bases to trimming and J lost 2 bases, with 7 bases between them. CDR1 and CDR2 from the germline V gene are KGHSH and LQKENI. This CDR3 has 13 residues. The CDR3 DNA reads TGTGCCAGCTCACCCGAGGCAAACTATGGCTACACCTTC. It codes for CASSPEANYGYTF. The full variable domain, with the rest looked up from reference TRBV18 and TRBJ1-2, is NAGVMQNPRHLVRRRGQEARLRCSPMKGHSHVYWYRQLPEEGLKFMVYLQKENIIDESGMPKERFSAEFPKEGPSILRIQQVVRGDSAAYFCASSPEANYGYTFGSGTRLTVV.

The rearrangement links TRBV29-1 to TRBJ2-1, with D perhaps matching TRBD2 (5 bases). This CDR3 is 12 amino acids long. Germline CDR1 and CDR2: SQVTM and ANQGSEA. Between the trimmed V and J ends, which lost 8 bases and 7 bases, there was a span of 15 bases. The CDR3 nucleotides are TGCAGCACGGACTCAAAGAGGAATGAGCAGTTCTTC. Residues: CSTDSKRNEQFF.

The chain joins TRBV7-2 to TRBJ1-5; TRBD1 is a possible D gene (6 bases). CDR1 is SGHTA and CDR2 is FQGNSA in the germline V gene. This CDR3 contains 16 residues. V lost 6 bases and J 3 bases, leaving 18 bases between the germline ends. For the CDR3, the DNA is TGTGCCAGCAGTACCATGGGCGACAGGCCCAATCAGCCCCAGCATTTT. Translated: CASSTMGDRPNQPQHF.

This clonotype was observed once. The chain combines TRBV2 with TRBJ2-1, with TRBD2 matching 9 bases. Germline loops: CDR1 SNHLY, CDR2 FYNNEI. This CDR3 has 15 amino acids. V lost 9 bases to trimming and J lost 4 bases; unmatched junction nucleotides: 10. In nucleotides, the CDR3 is TGTGCCAGTAGGACTAGCGCGGGGTTATACAATGAGCAGTTCTTC. Translated, it gives CASRTSAGLYNEQFF.

This chain uses TRBV7-2 with TRBJ2-2; D may be TRBD1 (5 bases). Germline V gene lookup returns CDR1 SGHTA and CDR2 FQGNSA. This CDR3 is built from 15 residues. V was pared by 5 bases and J by 4 bases, with 14 bases between. The CDR3 bases are TGTGCCAGCAGCCTTCGACAGAGTTCCACCGGGGAGCTGTTTTTT. The encoded protein is CASSLRQSSTGELFF. Full variable domain (missing parts from reference TRBV7-2 and TRBJ2-2): GAGVSQSPSNKVTEKGKDVELRCDPISGHTALYWYRQSLGQGLEFLIYFQGNSAPDKSGLPSDRFSAERTGGSVSTLTIQRTQQEDSAVYLCASSLRQSSTGELFFGEGSRLTVL.

The CDR3 DNA follows: TGCAGCGTAAGATCCGGGACATCCAATTCACCCCTCCACTTT. Amino acids: CSVRSGTSNSPLHF. This chain uses TRBV29-1 with TRBJ1-6; the D gene is possibly TRBD1 (6 bases). The V gene lost 6 bases and the J gene lost 7 bases, with 16 bases spanning the gap. Germline V lookup: CDR1 SQVTM, CDR2 ANQGSEA. The CDR3 loop spans 14 amino acids.

The genes are TRBV2 and TRBJ2-5; D remains ambiguous. Between the trimmed V and J ends, which lost 3 bases and 5 bases, there was a span of 13 bases. The CDR3 is 14 residues long. Per the germline V gene, CDR1 is SNHLY and CDR2 is FYNNEI. This CDR3 is CASSDRHAGETQYF. In nucleotides, the CDR3 is TGTGCCAGCAGTGATAGACACGCCGGGGAGACCCAGTACTTC.

The CDR3 nucleotides are TGTGCCAGCAGCTTAAGGATCCAGGGAGAGACCCAGTACTTC. Amino acid sequence: CASSLRIQGETQYF. The V gene is TRBV7-9, the J gene TRBJ2-5; perhaps TRBD1 as D (5 bases). CDR1 and CDR2 (germline): SEHNR, FQNEAQ (reference sequence). V lost 2 bases and J lost 4, with 11 bases in between. The CDR3 consists of 14 residues.